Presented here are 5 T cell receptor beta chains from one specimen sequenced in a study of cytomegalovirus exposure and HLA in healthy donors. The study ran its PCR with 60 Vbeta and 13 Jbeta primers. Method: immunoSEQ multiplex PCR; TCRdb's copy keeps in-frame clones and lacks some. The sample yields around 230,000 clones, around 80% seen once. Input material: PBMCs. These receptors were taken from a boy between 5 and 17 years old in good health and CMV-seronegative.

CDR3 amino acids: CASNMRGKHNEQFF. Written as DNA, the CDR3 is TGTGCCAGCAATATGCGAGGGAAGCACAATGAGCAGTTCTTC. This chain uses TRBV7-9 with TRBJ2-1; possible D gene TRBD2, 5 bases. Germline lookup yields CDR1 SEHNR and CDR2 FQNEAQ (reference sequence). Between the trimmed V and J ends, which lost 7 bases and 5 bases, there was a span of 15 bases. The CDR3 extends over 14 amino acids.

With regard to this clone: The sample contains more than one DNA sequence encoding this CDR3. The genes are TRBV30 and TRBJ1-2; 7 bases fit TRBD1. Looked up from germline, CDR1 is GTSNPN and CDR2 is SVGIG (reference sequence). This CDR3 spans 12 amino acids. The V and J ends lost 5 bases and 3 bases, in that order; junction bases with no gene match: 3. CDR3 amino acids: CAWGDRDYGYTF. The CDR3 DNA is TGTGCCTGGGGGGACAGAGACTATGGCTACACCTTC.

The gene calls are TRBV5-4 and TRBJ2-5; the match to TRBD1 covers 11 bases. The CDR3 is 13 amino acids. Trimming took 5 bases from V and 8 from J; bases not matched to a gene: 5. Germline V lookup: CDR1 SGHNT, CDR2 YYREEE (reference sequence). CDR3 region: CASRAGQGDTQYF. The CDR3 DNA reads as TGTGCCAGCAGAGCGGGACAGGGGGATACCCAGTACTTC.

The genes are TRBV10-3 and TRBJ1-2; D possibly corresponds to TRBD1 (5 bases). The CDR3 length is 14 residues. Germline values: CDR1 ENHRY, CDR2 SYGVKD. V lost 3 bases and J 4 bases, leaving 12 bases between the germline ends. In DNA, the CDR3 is TGTGCCATCAGTGACAGGGAAATACCCTATGGCTACACCTTC. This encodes CAISDREIPYGYTF.

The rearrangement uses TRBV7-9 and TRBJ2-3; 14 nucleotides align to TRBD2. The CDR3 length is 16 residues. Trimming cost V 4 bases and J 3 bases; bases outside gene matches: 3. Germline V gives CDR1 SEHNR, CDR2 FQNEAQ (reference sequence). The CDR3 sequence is CASSSGLAGGTDTQYF. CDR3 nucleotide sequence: TGTGCCAGCAGCTCCGGACTAGCGGGAGGTACAGATACGCAGTATTTT. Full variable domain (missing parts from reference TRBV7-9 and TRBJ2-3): DTGVSQNPRHKITKRGQNVTFRCDPISEHNRLYWYRQTLGQGPEFLTYFQNEAQLEKSRLLSDRFSAERPKGSFSTLEIQRTEQGDSAMYLCASSSGLAGGTDTQYFGPGTRLTVL.